The 3 T cell receptor beta chains in this list originate from one sample, sequenced in a study of human T cells and chemical hapten exposure. Time point of the sample: patch test 1, 2 weeks after DPC sensitization. Noted treatment: therapeutic diphenylcyclopropenone sensitization with weekly scalp DPC. TCRdb fed the RACE reads into MiXCR, producing one record per CDR3 protein. Of roughly 74,000 distinct CDR3 sequences detected, about 32% appear once; the ten largest clones hold around 8.9%. Specimen: whole blood, collected in connection with sensitization to the hapten diphenylcyclopropenone (DPC). Every receptor here comes from a middle-aged man with alopecia areata. Some clones in this sample may be carry-over from other donors' samples.

This clonotype appeared a few times. This chain uses TRBV28 with TRBJ1-5; TRBD1 might be the D (6 bases). The V and J ends lost 4 bases and 11 bases respectively, with 21 bases between them. The germline CDR1 and CDR2 sequences are MDHEN and SYDVKM. The length of the CDR3 is 15 residues. CDR3 nucleotide sequence: TGTGCCAGCAGTTCCCCCGGGGGCCCGCAGAGGGCCCAGCATTTT. It specifies CASSSPGGPQRAQHF.

This clonotype came up a few times. The chain is built from TRBV15 and TRBJ2-1; D is uncertain. Trimming removed 1 base at V and 2 bases at J, with 12 bases between. This CDR3 is 16 amino acids long. CDR1 LNHNV and CDR2 YYDKDF come from the germline V gene (reference sequence). The CDR3 DNA reads as TGTGCCACCAGCAGAGTTGCGAGTGGCCCCTACAATGAGCAGTTCTTC. Translating it yields CATSRVASGPYNEQFF.

The chain couples TRBV12-3 or TRBV12-4 to TRBJ2-2; 10 bases line up with TRBD1. There are 15 residues in the CDR3. With V trimmed by 5 bases and J by 5 bases, 5 bases remained unmatched. CDR3 DNA sequence: TGTGCCAGCAGTCCTCCGGGACAGGGGACCGGGGAGCTGTTTTTT. Translation: CASSPPGQGTGELFF.